This entry lists 29 T cell receptor beta chains sequenced from one sample in a study of blood T cell repertoires in COVID-19. Using immunoSEQ multiplex PCR, the repertoire was profiled, and TCRdb retains in-frame clones only, with some absent. Among some 220,000 clones listed, 85% were seen once. The sample comprised peripheral blood. These receptors came from a woman aged 55-70 years with active or convalescent COVID-19.

This clone was seen just once. J is TRBJ2-3 and V is TRBV18, with a tentative D call TRBD1 (6 bases). Trimming removed 5 bases from V and 1 base from J, with 7 bases in between. CDR3 length equals 13 residues. In germline, CDR1 is KGHSH, CDR2 LQKENI. The CDR3 coding sequence is TGTGCCAGCTCAAGGACAGGCACAGATACGCAGTATTTT. Translating gives CASSRTGTDTQYF.

V usage is TRBV7-9 and J usage is TRBJ2-1; D is perhaps TRBD1 (7 bases). This CDR3 is 14 amino acids long. The V gene's germline CDR1 is SEHNR and CDR2 FQNEAQ (reference sequence). Trimming pared 3 bases from V and 5 bases from J, leaving 11 bases between. In DNA, the CDR3 is TGTGCCAGCAGCTTCAGGGGGGCGAACAATGAGCAGTTCTTC. Translated, it gives CASSFRGANNEQFF.

The gene calls are TRBV27 and TRBJ1-6, with 7 bases that match TRBD1. Germline values: CDR1 MNHEY, CDR2 SMNVEV (reference sequence). The V gene end was trimmed by 7 bases and the J gene end by 5 bases; junction bases not matched to a gene: 20. The CDR3 has 19 amino acids. The CDR3 DNA reads TGTGCCAGCACCCCTTCCCCCGGGACAGAAACATCCGATAATTCACCCCTCCACTTT. Translation gives CASTPSPGTETSDNSPLHF.

The chain joins TRBV3-1 (or the pseudogene TRBV3-2) to TRBJ2-1; 11 nucleotides line up with TRBD2. The V and J ends lost 0 bases and 10 bases, in that order; junction bases with no gene match: 8. The CDR3 spans 16 residues. Germline V gene sequence: CDR1 LGHDT, CDR2 YNNKEL (reference sequence). CDR3 DNA sequence: TGTGCCAGCAGCCAAGATGGACTAGCGGGCAATGGGGAGCAGTTCTTC. Its translation is CASSQDGLAGNGEQFF.

The chain links TRBV28 to TRBJ1-2, with D maybe TRBD1 (6 bases). Germline CDR1 and CDR2: MDHEN and SYDVKM. The V end was cut by 6 bases, the J end by 8 bases, with 13 bases between. The CDR3 has 12 residues. This CDR3 reads CASRSGGRGYTF. CDR3 bases: TGTGCCAGCAGATCGGGGGGCCGGGGCTACACCTTC.

The chain joins TRBV4-2 to TRBJ2-7, with 8 positions matching TRBD2. Looked up from germline, CDR1 is LGHNA and CDR2 is YNFKEQ. Unmatched junction bases numbered 7, after V lost 0 bases and J lost 3 bases. The CDR3 length is 16 residues. The CDR3, as DNA: TGTGCCAGCAGCCAAGATGGGGCGGGAGGAGTCTACGAGCAGTACTTC. Translation gives CASSQDGAGGVYEQYF.

The V call is TRBV5-6, the J call TRBJ1-3; TRBD1 might be the D (6 bases). V was clipped by 3 bases and J by 0 bases, with 10 bases between them. The germline CDR1 and CDR2 sequences are SGHDT and YYEEEE. The CDR3 contains 15 residues. Here the CDR3 DNA reads TGTGCCAGCAGCTGGGGGGGCCCCTCTGGAAACACCATATATTTT. Translation: CASSWGGPSGNTIYF.

The chain carries TRBV5-1 and TRBJ2-1; TRBD2 agrees at 7 bases. The germline V gene encodes CDR1 SGHRS and CDR2 YFSETQ. J gave up 7 bases and V 4 bases, and 8 bases lay outside the gene matches. The CDR3 length is 14 residues. CDR3 DNA: TGCGCCAGCAGCACTAGCGACGGGGGGAATGAGCAGTTCTTC. Encoded protein: CASSTSDGGNEQFF.

This sequence joins TRBV6-1 and TRBJ2-6, with unresolved D. This CDR3 is built from 17 residues. Trimming pared 2 bases from V and 0 bases from J, leaving 11 bases between. The germline V gene encodes CDR1 MNHNS and CDR2 SASEGT. This CDR3 is CASSELTVTSGANVLTF. In DNA form, the CDR3 reads TGTGCCAGCAGTGAACTTACAGTTACCTCTGGGGCCAACGTCCTGACTTTC.

This chain uses TRBV15 with TRBJ2-1, with a weak D call TRBD2 (5 bases). Trimming took 0 bases from V and 5 from J, leaving 17 bases between them. Looked up from germline, CDR1 is LNHNV and CDR2 is YYDKDF (reference sequence). This CDR3 has 17 residues. The CDR3 loop is CATSRDLYRGPNNEQFF. CDR3 nucleotide sequence: TGTGCCACCAGCAGAGATCTATATCGAGGGCCCAACAATGAGCAGTTCTTC. Using reference TRBV15 and TRBJ2-1 for the parts outside the CDR3, the full variable domain is DAMVIQNPRYQVTQFGKPVTLSCSQTLNHNVMYWYQQKSSQAPKLLFHYYDKDFNNEADTPDNFQSRRPNTSFCFLDIRSPGLGDTAMYLCATSRDLYRGPNNEQFFGPGTRLTVL.

This sequence joins TRBV11-2 and TRBJ2-7; possibly TRBD1 for D (6 bases). Germline V gives CDR1 SGHAT, CDR2 FQNNGV. The CDR3 totals 14 residues. V dropped 1 base and J dropped 7 bases, with 14 bases sitting between them. CDR3 DNA: TGTGCCAGCAGCTTAGGGGGCAGGGGTTGGGAGCAGTACGTC. Translating gives CASSLGGRGWEQYV.

CDR3 protein: CATSRGIADEQFF. The CDR3 DNA is TGTGCCACCAGCAGAGGTATAGCGGATGAGCAGTTCTTC. The genes are TRBV15 and TRBJ2-1; possibly TRBD2 for D (6 bases). This CDR3 spans 13 amino acids. Germline V gives CDR1 LNHNV, CDR2 YYDKDF (reference sequence). The V end lost 1 base, the J end lost 8 bases, and 9 bases lay between the germline ends.

This clone appeared a few times. This sequence joins TRBV10-1 and TRBJ2-7, with TRBD2 matching over 10 bases. In germline, CDR1 is WNHNN, CDR2 SYGVQD (reference sequence). The CDR3 is 17 amino acids. Trimming removed 2 bases from V and 2 bases from J; junction bases left unmatched: 9. This chain's CDR3 is CASSEIPGLAQPYEQYV. The CDR3 DNA follows: TGCGCCAGCAGTGAGATCCCGGGACTAGCGCAACCCTACGAGCAGTACGTC.

The chain couples TRBV6-4 to TRBJ2-1; 10 nucleotides align to TRBD1. J was trimmed by 10 bases and V by 5 bases; bases with no gene match: 5. CDR1 is MRHNA, CDR2 SNTAGT, per germline. The CDR3 runs to 13 residues. CDR3 bases: TGTGCCAGCAGTCCGCGGGACAGGGGCGAGCAGTTCTTC. It yields the protein CASSPRDRGEQFF.

This clone was recorded only once. The rearrangement links TRBV10-3 to TRBJ1-1; D not certain. Germline values: CDR1 ENHRY, CDR2 SYGVKD. Deletions cut 2 bases from V and 2 bases from J, with 15 bases between. CDR3 length: 16 residues. CDR3 sequence reads: CAISEPGGRLNTEAFF. CDR3 DNA: TGTGCCATCAGTGAGCCCGGAGGAAGGTTAAACACTGAAGCTTTCTTT.

This clone has a single count. The chain couples TRBV28 to TRBJ1-2; no firm D call. The V gene's germline CDR1 is MDHEN and CDR2 SYDVKM. With 6 bases removed from V and 8 bases from J, the gap between germline ends came to 22 bases. The CDR3 covers 15 residues. CDR3 coding DNA: TGTGCCAGCAGCGCCCCATCCGGGAATCGCGCGGGCTACACCTTC. Translating it yields CASSAPSGNRAGYTF.

The chain links TRBV6-5 to TRBJ2-7, with 10 bases identical to TRBD2. Germline CDR1 MNHEY, CDR2 SVGAGI. Losses at the gene ends were 6 bases for V and 2 bases for J; bases not matched to a gene: 4. This CDR3 is 14 amino acids long. The CDR3 sequence is CASRGSGGAYEQYV. CDR3 bases: TGTGCCAGCAGAGGGAGCGGGGGGGCCTACGAGCAGTACGTC.

This sequence joins TRBV5-4 and TRBJ1-2; no definite D call. CDR1 is SGHNT and CDR2 is YYREEE in the germline V gene (reference sequence). Between the trimmed V and J ends, which lost 0 bases and 7 bases, there was a span of 10 bases. This CDR3 has 13 amino acids. The CDR3 sequence is CASSLGQVRGYTF. The CDR3 DNA reads as TGTGCCAGCAGCTTGGGGCAGGTCCGTGGCTACACCTTC.

With regard to this clone: The sample holds other DNA sequences that translate to the same CDR3. The V call is TRBV18, the J call TRBJ2-7, with 7 bases identical to TRBD1. CDR1 KGHSH and CDR2 LQKENI come from the germline V gene. The CDR3 consists of 14 residues. With V trimmed by 3 bases and J by 0 bases, 2 bases remained unmatched. The CDR3 reads CASSPGTASYEQYF. Here the CDR3 DNA reads TGTGCCAGCTCACCTGGGACAGCCTCCTACGAGCAGTACTTC.

The rearrangement joins TRBV11-2 to TRBJ2-3, with 8 positions matching TRBD2. Germline lookup yields CDR1 SGHAT and CDR2 FQNNGV. With 5 bases clipped from V and 0 bases from J, the junction kept 4 bases outside the gene matches. The length of the CDR3 is 15 residues. The CDR3 spells CASSGTSGSTDTQYF. In DNA, the CDR3 is TGTGCCAGCAGCGGAACTAGCGGTAGCACAGATACGCAGTATTTT.

This clone has a handful of counts. This sample includes further DNA sequences coding for the same CDR3. The rearrangement uses TRBV5-1 and TRBJ2-5; D perhaps matches TRBD2 (7 bases). This CDR3 has 13 amino acids. Deletions cut 4 bases from V and 5 bases from J, with 12 bases between. CDR1 is SGHRS and CDR2 is YFSETQ in the germline V gene. The CDR3 loop is CASSGGAGETQYF. Written as DNA, the CDR3 is TGCGCCAGCAGCGGGGGGGCCGGTGAGACCCAGTACTTC.

J is TRBJ2-1 and V is TRBV13, with TRBD2 matching 8 bases. The germline CDR1 and CDR2 sequences are PRHDT and FYEKMQ (reference sequence). There are 15 residues in the CDR3. V trimming: 2 bases; J trimming: 8 bases; junction bases outside the gene matches: 8. The CDR3 loop reads CASSLSQRERYEQFF. The CDR3 bases are TGTGCCAGCAGCTTAAGCCAGCGGGAGAGGTATGAGCAGTTCTTC.

This clone was counted once. V gene TRBV5-1 combines with J gene TRBJ2-5; possibly TRBD1 for D (5 bases). Germline V gene lookup returns CDR1 SGHRS and CDR2 YFSETQ. V lost 3 bases to trimming and J lost 7 bases, with 19 bases between them. This CDR3 is 15 amino acids long. The CDR3 DNA is TGCGCCAGCAGCTCAAATATGGGGCCAACTGGGACCCAGTACTTC. It specifies CASSSNMGPTGTQYF.

This clone showed up just once. The chain is built from TRBV2 and TRBJ1-2; no clear D. The CDR3 spans 14 residues. V gave up 6 bases and J gave up 2 bases, with 13 bases separating them. Germline V gene lookup returns CDR1 SNHLY and CDR2 FYNNEI. The CDR3 loop reads CASRSGVGNYGYTF. The DNA for the CDR3 is TGTGCCAGCAGGTCCGGGGTGGGCAACTATGGCTACACCTTC.

The V call is TRBV30, the J call TRBJ2-7; tentative D call: TRBD1 (5 bases). From germline, CDR1 is GTSNPN and CDR2 SVGIG (reference sequence). V lost 2 bases, J lost 3 bases, and 11 bases lay in between. The CDR3 is made up of 13 amino acids. CDR3 in DNA: TGTGCCTGGAGTATAATTGACAGCTACGAGCAGTACTTC. It codes for CAWSIIDSYEQYF.

The chain recombines TRBV18 with TRBJ2-7, with 8 bases lining up with TRBD1. J was trimmed by 3 bases and V by 2 bases; bases with no gene match: 12. The CDR3 is made up of 17 amino acids. The germline CDR1 and CDR2 sequences are KGHSH and LQKENI. CDR3 in amino acids: CASSPAYFGQGIYEQYF. In nucleotides, the CDR3 is TGTGCCAGCTCACCAGCCTACTTCGGACAGGGAATCTACGAGCAGTACTTC.

This rearrangement joins TRBV29-1 to TRBJ2-1; TRBD1 aligns across 10 bases. The germline gives CDR1 SQVTM, CDR2 ANQGSEA. Trimming removed 6 bases from V and 8 bases from J; junction bases left unmatched: 7. The CDR3 runs 13 residues. The DNA of the CDR3 is TGCAGCGTAGAGGGACAGGGGCTCTATGAGCAGTTCTTC. This sequence encodes CSVEGQGLYEQFF.

This chain connects TRBV5-8 to TRBJ2-5, with 10 bases aligning to TRBD1. This CDR3 spans 15 amino acids. CDR1 is SGHTS and CDR2 is YDEGEE in the germline V gene. V shed 4 bases, J shed 5 bases, and the junction held 8 bases outside the gene matches. The DNA for the CDR3 is TGTGCCAGCAGCGGCCCGACAGGGGGCGCGGAGACCCAGTACTTC. The encoded protein is CASSGPTGGAETQYF.

V gene TRBV5-4 combines with J gene TRBJ1-1, with 9 nucleotides matching TRBD1. The length of the CDR3 is 15 residues. The germline gives CDR1 SGHNT, CDR2 YYREEE (reference sequence). With V trimmed by 4 bases and J by 7 bases, 11 bases remained unmatched. CDR3 residues: CASSPLTGGGFEAFF. Here the CDR3 DNA reads TGTGCCAGCAGCCCTCTGACAGGGGGTGGCTTTGAAGCTTTCTTT.